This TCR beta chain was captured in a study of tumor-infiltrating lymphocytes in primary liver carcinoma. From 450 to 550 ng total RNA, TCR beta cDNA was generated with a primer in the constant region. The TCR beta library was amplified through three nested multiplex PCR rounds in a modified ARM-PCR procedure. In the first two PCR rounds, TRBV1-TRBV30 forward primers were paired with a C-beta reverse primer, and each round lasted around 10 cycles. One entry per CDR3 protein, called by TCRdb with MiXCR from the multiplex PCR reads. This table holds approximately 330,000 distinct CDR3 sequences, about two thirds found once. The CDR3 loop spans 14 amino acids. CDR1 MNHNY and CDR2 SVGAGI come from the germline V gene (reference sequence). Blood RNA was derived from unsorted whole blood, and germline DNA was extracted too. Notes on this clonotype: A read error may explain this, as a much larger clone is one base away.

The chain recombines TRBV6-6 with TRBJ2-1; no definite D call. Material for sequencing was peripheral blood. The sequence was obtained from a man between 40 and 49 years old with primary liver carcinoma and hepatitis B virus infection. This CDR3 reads CVSSYLGRHNEQFF. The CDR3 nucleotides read TGTGTCAGCAGTTACTTGGGCAGGCACAATGAGCAGTTCTTC.